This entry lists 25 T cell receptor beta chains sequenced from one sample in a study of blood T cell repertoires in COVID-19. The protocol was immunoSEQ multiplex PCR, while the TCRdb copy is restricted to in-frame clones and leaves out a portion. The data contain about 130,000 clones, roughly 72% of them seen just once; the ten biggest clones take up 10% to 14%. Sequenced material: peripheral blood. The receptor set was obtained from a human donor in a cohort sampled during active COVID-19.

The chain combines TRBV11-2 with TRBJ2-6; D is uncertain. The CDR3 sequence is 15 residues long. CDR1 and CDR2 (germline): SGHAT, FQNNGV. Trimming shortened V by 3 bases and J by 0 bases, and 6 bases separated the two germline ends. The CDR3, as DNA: TGTGCCAGCAGCTTTTTCCTCTCTGGGGCCAACGTCCTGACTTTC. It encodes CASSFFLSGANVLTF.

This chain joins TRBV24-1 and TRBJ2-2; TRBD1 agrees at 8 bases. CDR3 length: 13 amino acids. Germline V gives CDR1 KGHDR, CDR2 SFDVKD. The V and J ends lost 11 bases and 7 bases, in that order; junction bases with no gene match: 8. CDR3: CASGRGHSGELFF. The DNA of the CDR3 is TGTGCCAGCGGCAGGGGGCATAGCGGGGAGCTGTTTTTT.

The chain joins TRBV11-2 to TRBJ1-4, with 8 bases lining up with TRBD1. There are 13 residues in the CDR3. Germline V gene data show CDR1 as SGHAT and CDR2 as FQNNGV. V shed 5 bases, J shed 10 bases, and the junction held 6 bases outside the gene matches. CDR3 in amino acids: CASSPGGGGKLFF. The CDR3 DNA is TGTGCCAGCAGCCCAGGGGGCGGAGGAAAACTGTTTTTT.

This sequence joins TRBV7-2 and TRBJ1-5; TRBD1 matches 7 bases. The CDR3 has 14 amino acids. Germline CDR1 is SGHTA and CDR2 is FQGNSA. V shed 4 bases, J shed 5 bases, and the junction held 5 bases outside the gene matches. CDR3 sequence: CASSSRQGYQPQHF. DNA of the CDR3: TGTGCCAGCAGCTCGAGACAGGGATATCAGCCCCAGCATTTT.

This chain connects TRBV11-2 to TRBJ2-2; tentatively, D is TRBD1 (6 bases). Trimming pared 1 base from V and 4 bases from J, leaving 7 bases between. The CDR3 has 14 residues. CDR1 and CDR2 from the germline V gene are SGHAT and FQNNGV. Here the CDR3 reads CASSLGGPTGELFF. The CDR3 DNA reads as TGTGCCAGCAGCTTAGGGGGGCCCACCGGGGAGCTGTTTTTT. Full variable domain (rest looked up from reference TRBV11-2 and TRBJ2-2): EAGVAQSPRYKIIEKRQSVAFWCNPISGHATLYWYQQILGQGPKLLIQFQNNGVVDDSQLPKDRFSAERLKGVDSTLKIQPAKLEDSAVYLCASSLGGPTGELFFGEGSRLTVL.

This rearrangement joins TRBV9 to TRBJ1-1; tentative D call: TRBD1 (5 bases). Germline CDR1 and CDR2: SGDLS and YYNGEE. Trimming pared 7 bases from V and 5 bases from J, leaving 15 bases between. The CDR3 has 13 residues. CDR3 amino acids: CASRAPGITEAFF. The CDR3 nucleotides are TGTGCCAGCCGAGCTCCAGGGATAACTGAAGCTTTCTTT.

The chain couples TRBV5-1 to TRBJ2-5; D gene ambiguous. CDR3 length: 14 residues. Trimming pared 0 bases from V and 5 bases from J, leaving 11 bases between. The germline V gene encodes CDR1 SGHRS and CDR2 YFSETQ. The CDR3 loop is CASSLVQSQETQYF. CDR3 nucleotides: TGCGCCAGCAGCTTGGTCCAGTCCCAGGAGACCCAGTACTTC.

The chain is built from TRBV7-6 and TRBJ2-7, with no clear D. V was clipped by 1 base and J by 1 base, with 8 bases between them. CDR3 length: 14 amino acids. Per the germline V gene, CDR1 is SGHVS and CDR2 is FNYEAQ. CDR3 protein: CASSLVAGSYEQYF. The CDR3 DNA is TGTGCCAGCAGCTTAGTCGCAGGTTCCTACGAGCAGTACTTC.

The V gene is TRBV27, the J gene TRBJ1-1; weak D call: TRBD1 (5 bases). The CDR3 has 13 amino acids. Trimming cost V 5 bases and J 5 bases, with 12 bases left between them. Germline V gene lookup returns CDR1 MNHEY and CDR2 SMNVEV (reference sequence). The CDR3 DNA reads TGTGCCAGCAGTATAGGGCGGGGGACTGAAGCTTTCTTT. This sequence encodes CASSIGRGTEAFF.

CDR3 sequence: CASSLGSAAGGLPSYEQYF. The CDR3 DNA reads TGCGCCAGCAGCTTGGGATCGGCAGCGGGGGGGCTTCCTTCGTACGAGCAGTACTTC. The J gene is TRBJ2-7, the V gene TRBV5-1; 10 positions match TRBD2. The CDR3 has 19 amino acids. J was trimmed by 4 bases and V by 0 bases; bases with no gene match: 16. The germline gives CDR1 SGHRS, CDR2 YFSETQ.

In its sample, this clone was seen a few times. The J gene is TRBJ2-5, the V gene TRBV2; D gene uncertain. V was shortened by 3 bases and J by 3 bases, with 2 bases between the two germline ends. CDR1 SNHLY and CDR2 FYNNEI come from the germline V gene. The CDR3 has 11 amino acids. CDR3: CASSDEETQYF. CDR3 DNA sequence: TGTGCCAGCAGTGACGAAGAGACCCAGTACTTC.

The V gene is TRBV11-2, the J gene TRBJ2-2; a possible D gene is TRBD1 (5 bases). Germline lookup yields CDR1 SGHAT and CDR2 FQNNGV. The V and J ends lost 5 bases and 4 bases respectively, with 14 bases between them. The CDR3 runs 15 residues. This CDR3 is CASSMGLTSTGELFF. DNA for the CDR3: TGTGCCAGCAGCATGGGGCTGACAAGCACCGGGGAGCTGTTTTTT. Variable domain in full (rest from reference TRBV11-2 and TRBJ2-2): EAGVAQSPRYKIIEKRQSVAFWCNPISGHATLYWYQQILGQGPKLLIQFQNNGVVDDSQLPKDRFSAERLKGVDSTLKIQPAKLEDSAVYLCASSMGLTSTGELFFGEGSRLTVL.

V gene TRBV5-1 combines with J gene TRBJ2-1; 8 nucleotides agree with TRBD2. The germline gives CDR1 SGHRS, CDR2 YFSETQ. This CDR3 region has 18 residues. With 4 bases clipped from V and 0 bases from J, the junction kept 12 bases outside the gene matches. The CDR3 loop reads CASSQNPSREVSYNEQFF. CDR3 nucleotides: TGCGCCAGCAGCCAGAACCCCTCGCGGGAGGTCTCCTACAATGAGCAGTTCTTC.

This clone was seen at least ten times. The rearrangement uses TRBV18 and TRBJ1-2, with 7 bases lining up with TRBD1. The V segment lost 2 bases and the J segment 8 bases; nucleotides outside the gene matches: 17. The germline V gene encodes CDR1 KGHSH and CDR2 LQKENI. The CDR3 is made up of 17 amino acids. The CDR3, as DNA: TGTGCCAGCTCACCATCGCCCGGGGCCAGGGGGAGTGGAGGCTACACCTTC. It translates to CASSPSPGARGSGGYTF.

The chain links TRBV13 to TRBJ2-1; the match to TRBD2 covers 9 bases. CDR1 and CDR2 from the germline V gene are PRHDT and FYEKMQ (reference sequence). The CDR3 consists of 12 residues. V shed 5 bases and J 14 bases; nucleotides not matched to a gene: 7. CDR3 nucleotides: TGTGCCAGCAGCACTCTAGCGGGGTCCAAGTTCTTC. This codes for CASSTLAGSKFF.

The CDR3 protein is CASSLAEETQYF. The CDR3 DNA follows: TGCGCCAGCAGCTTGGCCGAGGAGACCCAGTACTTC. The chain is built from TRBV5-1 and TRBJ2-5; D is unresolved. The V end lost 0 bases, the J end lost 5 bases, and 5 bases lay between the germline ends. There are 12 residues in the CDR3. Germline V gene lookup returns CDR1 SGHRS and CDR2 YFSETQ.

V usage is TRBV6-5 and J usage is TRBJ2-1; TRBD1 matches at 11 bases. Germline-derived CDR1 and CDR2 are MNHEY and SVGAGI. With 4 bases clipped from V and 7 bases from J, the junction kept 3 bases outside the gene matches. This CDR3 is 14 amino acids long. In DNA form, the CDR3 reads TGTGCCAGCAGTTTGGACAGGGGGCAGAATGAGCAGTTCTTC. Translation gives CASSLDRGQNEQFF.

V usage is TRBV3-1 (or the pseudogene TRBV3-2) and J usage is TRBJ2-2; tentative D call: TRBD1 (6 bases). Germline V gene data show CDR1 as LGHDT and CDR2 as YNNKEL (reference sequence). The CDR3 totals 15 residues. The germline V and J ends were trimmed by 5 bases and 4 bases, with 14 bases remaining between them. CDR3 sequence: CASSFPGQITGELFF. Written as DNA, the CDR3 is TGTGCCAGCAGCTTCCCGGGACAAATCACCGGGGAGCTGTTTTTT.

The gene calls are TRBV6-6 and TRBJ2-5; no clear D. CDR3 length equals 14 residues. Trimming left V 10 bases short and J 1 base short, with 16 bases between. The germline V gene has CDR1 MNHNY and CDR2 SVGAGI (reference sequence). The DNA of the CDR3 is TGTGCCACCCGGCAAGGCGGAACCCAAGAGACCCAGTACTTC. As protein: CATRQGGTQETQYF.

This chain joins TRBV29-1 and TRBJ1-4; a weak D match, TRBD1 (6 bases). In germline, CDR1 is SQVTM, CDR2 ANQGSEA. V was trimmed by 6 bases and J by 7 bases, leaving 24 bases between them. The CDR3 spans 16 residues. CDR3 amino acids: CSVALEGVGALEKLFF. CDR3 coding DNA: TGCAGCGTGGCGCTAGAGGGGGTTGGTGCCCTTGAAAAACTGTTTTTT.

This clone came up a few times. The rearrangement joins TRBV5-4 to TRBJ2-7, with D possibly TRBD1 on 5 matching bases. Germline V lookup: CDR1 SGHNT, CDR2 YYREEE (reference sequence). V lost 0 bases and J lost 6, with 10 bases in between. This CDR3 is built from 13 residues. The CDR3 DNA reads TGTGCCAGCAGCTTGGAGCCAGGGTCCGAGCAGTACTTC. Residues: CASSLEPGSEQYF.

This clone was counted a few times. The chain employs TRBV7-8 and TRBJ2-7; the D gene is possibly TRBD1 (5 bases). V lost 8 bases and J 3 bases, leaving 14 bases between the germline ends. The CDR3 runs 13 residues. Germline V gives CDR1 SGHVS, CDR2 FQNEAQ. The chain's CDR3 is CASRPGQSYEQYF. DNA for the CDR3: TGTGCCAGCCGCCCCGGACAAAGCTACGAGCAGTACTTC.

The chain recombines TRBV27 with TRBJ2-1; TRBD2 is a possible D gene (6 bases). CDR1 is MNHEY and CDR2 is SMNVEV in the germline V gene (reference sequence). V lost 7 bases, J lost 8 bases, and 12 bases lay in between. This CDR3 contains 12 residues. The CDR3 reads CASKGSGDEQFF. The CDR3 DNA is TGTGCCAGCAAGGGGTCGGGGGATGAGCAGTTCTTC.

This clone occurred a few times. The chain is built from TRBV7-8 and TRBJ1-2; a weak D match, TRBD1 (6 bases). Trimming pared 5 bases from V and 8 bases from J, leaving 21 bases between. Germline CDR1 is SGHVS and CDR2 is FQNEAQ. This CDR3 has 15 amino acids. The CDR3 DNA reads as TGTGCCAGCAGCCTAGGCACAGGGCAGGATCGAGGCTACACCTTC. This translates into CASSLGTGQDRGYTF.

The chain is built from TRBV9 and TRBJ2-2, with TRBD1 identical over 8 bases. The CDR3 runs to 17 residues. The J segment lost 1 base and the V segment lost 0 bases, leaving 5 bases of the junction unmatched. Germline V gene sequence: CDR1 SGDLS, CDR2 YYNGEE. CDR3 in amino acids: CASSVAAGTGNTGELFF. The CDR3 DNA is TGTGCCAGCAGCGTAGCTGCCGGGACAGGGAACACCGGGGAGCTGTTTTTT.